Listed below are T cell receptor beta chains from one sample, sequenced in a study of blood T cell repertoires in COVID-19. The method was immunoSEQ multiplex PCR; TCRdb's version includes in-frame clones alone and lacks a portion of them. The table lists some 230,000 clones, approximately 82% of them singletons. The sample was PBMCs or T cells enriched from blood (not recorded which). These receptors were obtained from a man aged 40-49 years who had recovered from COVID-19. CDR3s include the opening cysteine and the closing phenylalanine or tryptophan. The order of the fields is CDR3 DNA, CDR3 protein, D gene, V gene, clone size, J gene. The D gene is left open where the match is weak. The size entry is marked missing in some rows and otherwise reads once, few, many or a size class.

DNA: TGTGCCAGCAGCGTTGGGGAGGGGGACACTGAAGCTTTCTTT
CDR3: CASSVGEGDTEAFF
D: NA
V: TRBV9
size: NA
J: TRBJ1-1

DNA: TGTGCCTGGAGTTATGGGGCAGGGTGGGGCCCTGAAGCTTTCTTT
CDR3: CAWSYGAGWGPEAFF
D: NA
V: TRBV30
size: NA
J: TRBJ1-1

DNA: TGTGCCAGTAGTGCAACTAGGAGCTCCTACAATGAGCAGTTCTTC
CDR3: CASSATRSSYNEQFF
D: NA
V: TRBV19
size: NA
J: TRBJ2-1

DNA: TGTGCCAGCGTACAGGGGGATCAGCCCCAGCATTTT
CDR3: CASVQGDQPQHF
D: TRBD1
V: TRBV19
size: NA
J: TRBJ1-5

DNA: TGTGCCAGCAGCGTGCAGGGGGTGGTCTACACTGAAGCTTTCTTT
CDR3: CASSVQGVVYTEAFF
D: TRBD1
V: TRBV7-3
size: NA
J: TRBJ1-1

DNA: TGTGCCAGCAGCCTTACCGGGGTCTGGGCGGGGAACACCGGGGAGCTGTTTTTT
CDR3: CASSLTGVWAGNTGELFF
D: NA
V: TRBV3-1/TRBV3-2
size: NA
J: TRBJ2-2

DNA: TGTGCCAGCAGCCAAGAATGGGGGGGCCGGGAGACCCAGTACTTC
CDR3: CASSQEWGGRETQYF
D: NA
V: TRBV3-1/TRBV3-2
size: once
J: TRBJ2-5

DNA: TGTGCCAGCAGTTCTTTGACTGTTACAATATCTGAAGCTTTCTTT
CDR3: CASSSLTVTISEAFF
D: NA
V: TRBV6-5
size: NA
J: TRBJ1-1

DNA: TGCGCCAGCAGCCAAATTGCCGGGACAGGGGTCTACGAGCAGTACTTC
CDR3: CASSQIAGTGVYEQYF
D: TRBD1
V: TRBV4-3
size: NA
J: TRBJ2-7

DNA: TGTGCCAGCAGCTCAGGTGGGACTAATGAAAAACTGTTTTTT
CDR3: CASSSGGTNEKLFF
D: NA
V: TRBV9
size: NA
J: TRBJ1-4

DNA: TGTGCCAGCAGCCTTGGACTGGGGGAAAAACTGTTTTTT
CDR3: CASSLGLGEKLFF
D: NA
V: TRBV3-1/TRBV3-2
size: NA
J: TRBJ1-4

DNA: TGCAGCGGGTACAGGGGCGGGGACTATGGCTACACCTTC
CDR3: CSGYRGGDYGYTF
D: TRBD1
V: TRBV29-1
size: once
J: TRBJ1-2

DNA: TGTGCCAGCAGCCCCGGACGGGGGGTCTACACCGGGGAGCTGTTTTTT
CDR3: CASSPGRGVYTGELFF
D: TRBD2
V: TRBV5-4
size: once
J: TRBJ2-2

DNA: TGTGCCAGCAGCCCACGACTAGCAACTGAGCAGTTCTTC
CDR3: CASSPRLATEQFF
D: TRBD2
V: TRBV6-2/TRBV6-3
size: NA
J: TRBJ2-1

DNA: TGTGCCAGCAGTTTGGGACAGGTCCCCTACGAGCAGTACTTC
CDR3: CASSLGQVPYEQYF
D: TRBD1
V: TRBV28
size: NA
J: TRBJ2-7

DNA: TGCAGCGTTTGGACAGGGTACGGCACTGAAGCTTTCTTT
CDR3: CSVWTGYGTEAFF
D: TRBD1
V: TRBV29-1
size: NA
J: TRBJ1-1

DNA: TGTGCCAGCAGCTTAGGGGGGGTTGGACAGCCCCAGCATTTT
CDR3: CASSLGGVGQPQHF
D: NA
V: TRBV7-6
size: NA
J: TRBJ1-5

DNA: TGTGCCTCGAGGGGACAGACCGTCGGGGAGCTGTTTTTT
CDR3: CASRGQTVGELFF
D: TRBD1
V: TRBV30
size: NA
J: TRBJ2-2

DNA: TGTGCCAGCAGCCGCACTAGCGGGGGGGCTGGGACCCAGTACTTC
CDR3: CASSRTSGGAGTQYF
D: TRBD2
V: TRBV3-1/TRBV3-2
size: NA
J: TRBJ2-5

DNA: TGTGCCAGTAGTAGGGGGACAGCCTCCTACTATGGCTACACCTTC
CDR3: CASSRGTASYYGYTF
D: TRBD1
V: TRBV19
size: once
J: TRBJ1-2

DNA: TGTGCCACCAGCAGAGATCGGTCCAGGGAAAATCAGCCCCAGCATTTT
CDR3: CATSRDRSRENQPQHF
D: NA
V: TRBV15
size: NA
J: TRBJ1-5

DNA: TGTGCCAGCAGCTTCACTGCCAGGGGGCCTCCAACTAATGAAAAACTGTTTTTT
CDR3: CASSFTARGPPTNEKLFF
D: TRBD1
V: TRBV2
size: NA
J: TRBJ1-4

DNA: TGTGCCACCAGTGATGGGGACAGGGAGTATTCACCCCTCCACTTT
CDR3: CATSDGDREYSPLHF
D: TRBD1
V: TRBV24-1
size: NA
J: TRBJ1-6

DNA: TGCGCCAGCGGACAGCGTGCAACTAATGAAAAACTGTTTTTT
CDR3: CASGQRATNEKLFF
D: NA
V: TRBV4-3
size: NA
J: TRBJ1-4

DNA: TGTGCCAGCAGGCGGACTTCTGGGGCCAACGTCCTGACTTTC
CDR3: CASRRTSGANVLTF
D: NA
V: TRBV27
size: few
J: TRBJ2-6

DNA: TGTGCCAGCAGCGCCGGGCGGGTCACTGAAGCTTTCTTT
CDR3: CASSAGRVTEAFF
D: NA
V: TRBV6-2/TRBV6-3
size: NA
J: TRBJ1-1

DNA: TGTGCCAGCAGTTCACAGGGAGTCGGGTCCTACGAGCAGTACTTC
CDR3: CASSSQGVGSYEQYF
D: NA
V: TRBV28
size: once
J: TRBJ2-7

DNA: TGTGCCAGCAGCCAGGACAGGGCGTTAACAGATACGCAGTATTTT
CDR3: CASSQDRALTDTQYF
D: TRBD1
V: TRBV7-2
size: NA
J: TRBJ2-3

DNA: TGTGCCACCAGTGATCCCCGACAGGGGTTCTACGAGCAGTACTTC
CDR3: CATSDPRQGFYEQYF
D: TRBD1
V: TRBV24-1
size: NA
J: TRBJ2-7

DNA: TGTGCCAGCAGCTTGAAAGAGGGAGTGGTCACTGAAGCTTTCTTT
CDR3: CASSLKEGVVTEAFF
D: NA
V: TRBV5-8
size: NA
J: TRBJ1-1

DNA: TGCGCCAGCAGCCCGGCGGGAGATTATAGCAATCAGCCCCAGCATTTT
CDR3: CASSPAGDYSNQPQHF
D: NA
V: TRBV5-1
size: NA
J: TRBJ1-5

DNA: TGTGCCAGCAGCACCGGGACTGTAAGTTACGAGCAGTACTTC
CDR3: CASSTGTVSYEQYF
D: NA
V: TRBV7-9
size: NA
J: TRBJ2-7

DNA: TGCAGTGCTATGGGGGGGCCTGAAGCTTTCTTT
CDR3: CSAMGGPEAFF
D: NA
V: TRBV20-1
size: NA
J: TRBJ1-1